The following is a T cell receptor beta chain sequence with its context. Its target is not known. The ends lost 2 bases at V and 7 bases at J; junction bases unmatched: 12. This CDR3 is 17 amino acids long. Germline V lookup: CDR1 SGHKS, CDR2 YYEKEE (reference sequence). Generated by immunoSEQ multiplex PCR, the TCRdb table keeps only in-frame clones and is missing some. Of about 11,000 clones listed, roughly two thirds were seen once; the top ten hold 14%. These data come from a study of CD4+ T cells in melanoma. Overall study results and limits: Neoantigen-specific CD4+ T cells in melanoma reportedly had diverse differentiation states.

The sequenced sample was cells from a culture (not recorded whether cultured in vitro). This receptor was identified in a human donor with melanoma. The J gene is TRBJ2-2, the V gene TRBV5-5; TRBD2 matches at 9 bases. This chain's CDR3 is CASSLVPLAGVGGELFF. In DNA, the CDR3 is TGTGCCAGCAGCTTAGTACCTTTAGCGGGGGTAGGCGGGGAGCTGTTTTTT.